The present entry profiles one T cell receptor beta chain with its context. This table comes from immunoSEQ multiplex PCR, and its TCRdb copy is limited to in-frame clones, with some not included. The table records 150,000 or so clones, 84% of them present only once. Trimming shortened V by 5 bases and J by 0 bases, and 16 bases separated the two germline ends. This CDR3 region has 17 residues. Germline CDR1 reads SGHVS; CDR2 reads FQNEAQ. The sample belongs to a study of blood T cell repertoires in COVID-19. The sequenced sample was PBMCs or T cells enriched from blood (not recorded which). This chain links TRBV7-8 with TRBJ2-2, with D possibly TRBD1 on 6 matching bases. This receptor was obtained from a woman in her forties or fifties who had been exposed to COVID-19. The CDR3 DNA sequence: TGTGCCAGCAGCCCCCCGACAGGCCTCTCGAACACCGGGGAGCTGTTTTTT. It encodes CASSPPTGLSNTGELFF.